This paragraph reports one TCR beta chain. What it recognizes is unknown. A much bigger clone sits one base away, suggesting this may be a read error. This sample is drawn from a study of breast tumors, draining lymph nodes, adjacent tissues. Study-level points and caveats: Tumor repertoires ranked between lymph nodes and nontumor tissue in diversity, with V and J gene preferences. The data were judged consistent with most tumor T cells coming from lymph node and expanding in tumor. Tumor and nontumor repertoires were significantly more similar in luminal-like than in basal-like breast cancer.

The lymph nodes were axillary draining lymph nodes from breast cancer patients. Each CDR3 protein is one row after TCRdb ran MiXCR on the multiplex PCR reads. The sample lists 150,000 to 250,000 distinct CDR3 sequences; about 32% were seen once. Trimming stripped 1 base from V and 6 bases from J, with 16 bases between. CDR3 size: 14 residues. Germline values: CDR1 DFQATT, CDR2 SNEGSKA (reference sequence). The sequence was obtained from a female donor with breast cancer. Some clones in this sample may be carry-over from other donors' samples. The chain employs TRBV20-1 and TRBJ2-7; D is tentatively TRBD1 or TRBD2 (6 bases each). Specimen: axillary lymph node tissue. In nucleotides, the CDR3 is TGCAGTGCTAGAGGGCTGAGGGGGGACTCCGAGCAGTACTTC. The encoded protein is CSARGLRGDSEQYF.